This TCR beta chain originates from a study of T cell repertoires in cytomegalovirus infection. Study at large: Evidence of both CMV infection and a matching HLA type came from public TCR beta signatures. The study's findings and limits: Summed frequency of shared TCR beta families picked out CMV carriers who also had the relevant HLA. HLA-C-restricted CMV clonotypes gave the most frequent clonotype in two of eight donors.

Germline V gene data show CDR1 as SGHTA and CDR2 as FQGNSA. V was pared by 5 bases and J by 4 bases, with 16 bases between. The CDR3 consists of 15 residues. This clonotype was counted only a few times. No antigen is known for it. MiXCR was run by TCRdb on the reads, yielding one entry per CDR3 protein. The table has around 320,000 distinct CDR3 sequences, 9.5% seen once. The chain employs TRBV7-2 and TRBJ2-3; weak D call: TRBD2 (7 bases). The source of this sequence is a human donor in good health (CMV status not recorded). Some clones in this sample may be carry-over from other donors' samples. Input material: PBMCs. This CDR3 is CASSPNGGAADTQYF. As DNA, the CDR3 is TGTGCCAGCAGCCCTAATGGGGGGGCGGCAGATACGCAGTATTTT.